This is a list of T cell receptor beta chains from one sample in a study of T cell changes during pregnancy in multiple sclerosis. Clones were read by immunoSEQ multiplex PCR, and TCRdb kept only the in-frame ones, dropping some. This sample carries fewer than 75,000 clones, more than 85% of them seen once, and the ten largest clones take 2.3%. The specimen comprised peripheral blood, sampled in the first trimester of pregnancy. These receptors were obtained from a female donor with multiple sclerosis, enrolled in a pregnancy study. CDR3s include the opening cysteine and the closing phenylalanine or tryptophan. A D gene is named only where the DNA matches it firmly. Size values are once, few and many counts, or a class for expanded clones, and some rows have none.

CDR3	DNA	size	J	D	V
CASSGSATEAFF	TGCGCCAGCAGTGGGTCGGCCACTGAAGCTTTCTTT	-	TRBJ1-1	-	TRBV10-1
CASSLSGPRLYNSPLHF	TGTGCCAGCAGTTTGTCAGGGCCGAGGCTCTATAATTCACCCCTCCACTTT	-	TRBJ1-6	-	TRBV27
CASSILGQMNTEAFF	TGTGCCAGTAGTATCCTGGGACAGATGAACACTGAAGCTTTCTTT	once	TRBJ1-1	TRBD1	TRBV19
CASSLGQNTGELFF	TGCGCCAGCAGCTTGGGACAGAACACCGGGGAGCTGTTTTTT	-	TRBJ2-2	-	TRBV5-1
CASSQEGAYNEQFF	TGCGCCAGCAGCCAAGAGGGAGCCTACAATGAGCAGTTCTTC	-	TRBJ2-1	-	TRBV4-1
CASSPTTGGDYGYTF	TGTGCCAGCAGCCCGACTACAGGGGGAGACTATGGCTACACCTTC	-	TRBJ1-2	TRBD1	TRBV5-4
CASSQGFGRRGEQYF	TGTGCCAGCAGCCAGGGGTTCGGGCGCCGCGGCGAGCAGTACTTC	-	TRBJ2-7	-	TRBV7-9
CASSLGESGANVLTF	TGCGCCAGCAGCTTGGGGGAGTCTGGGGCCAACGTCCTGACTTTC	few	TRBJ2-6	-	TRBV5-1
CASSRTLLRGADYEQYF	TGTGCCAGTAGTCGGACCCTTTTGCGGGGGGCCGACTACGAGCAGTACTTC	-	TRBJ2-7	TRBD2	TRBV19
CASSVGTAYNEQFF	TGTGCCAGCAGCGTCGGGACAGCTTACAATGAGCAGTTCTTC	-	TRBJ2-1	TRBD1	TRBV9
CATAVDSSGNTIYF	TGTGCCACCGCGGTGGACAGCTCTGGAAACACCATATATTTT	once	TRBJ1-3	-	TRBV15
CAWESGDGTEAFF	TGTGCCTGGGAGTCAGGGGATGGTACTGAAGCTTTCTTT	few	TRBJ1-1	-	TRBV30
CASSGGQGGLGIQYF	TGCGCCAGCAGTGGGGGACAGGGCGGGTTAGGCATTCAGTACTTC	-	TRBJ2-4	TRBD1	TRBV5-1
CASSKPGLAGGATSTDTQYF	TGCGCCAGCAGCAAACCGGGACTAGCGGGAGGTGCTACTAGCACAGATACGCAGTATTTT	-	TRBJ2-3	TRBD2	TRBV5-1
CASSVGQGFGSPLHF	TGTGCCAGTAGTGTCGGACAGGGTTTTGGTTCACCCCTCCACTTT	once	TRBJ1-6	TRBD1	TRBV19
CASSPQGDGEQFF	TGTGCCAGCTCACCACAGGGGGATGGTGAGCAGTTCTTC	once	TRBJ2-1	-	TRBV18
CASSEALLYGYTF	TGTGCCAGCAGTGAAGCTCTCCTCTATGGCTACACCTTC	-	TRBJ1-2	-	TRBV2
CASSVNRGDTEAFF	TGTGCCAGCAGTGTAAACAGGGGGGACACTGAAGCTTTCTTT	few	TRBJ1-1	TRBD1	TRBV6-1
CASRGRPEAFF	TGTGCCAGCAGGGGCAGGCCAGAAGCTTTCTTT	few	TRBJ1-1	-	TRBV28
CASSGRADEQFF	TGTGCCAGCAGCGGGAGGGCGGACGAGCAGTTCTTC	-	TRBJ2-1	TRBD2	TRBV7-9
CASSLGGQGNQPQHF	TGTGCCAGCAGCCTAGGGGGACAGGGGAATCAGCCCCAGCATTTT	-	TRBJ1-5	TRBD1	TRBV27
CASSARGRLYRETQYF	TGCGCCAGCAGCGCCAGGGGGCGGTTGTATCGGGAGACCCAGTACTTC	-	TRBJ2-5	TRBD1	TRBV5-1
CASQSRDRGYEQYF	TGCGCCAGCCAATCCCGGGACAGGGGATACGAGCAGTACTTC	-	TRBJ2-7	TRBD1	TRBV5-1
CASSVTGRQPQETQYF	TGTGCCAGCAGCGTAACAGGGCGACAACCCCAAGAGACCCAGTACTTC	-	TRBJ2-5	-	TRBV9
CSGRTGGLEGEQYF	TGCAGCGGGAGGACAGGCGGCCTCGAAGGCGAGCAGTACTTC	-	TRBJ2-7	TRBD1	TRBV29-1
CASSPGDSYPGIAKNIQYF	TGCGCCAGCAGCCCAGGGGACAGCTACCCCGGGATAGCCAAAAACATTCAGTACTTC	-	TRBJ2-4	TRBD1	TRBV4-1
CASSERGLAGPNTGELFF	TGTGCCAGCAGTGAAAGGGGACTAGCGGGGCCGAACACCGGGGAGCTGTTTTTT	-	TRBJ2-2	TRBD2	TRBV28
CSVEDRLRYGYTF	TGCAGCGTTGAAGACAGACTTAGGTATGGCTACACCTTC	-	TRBJ1-2	-	TRBV29-1
CAWSARPLAGGPDTQYF	TGTGCCTGGAGCGCGCGTCCCCTAGCGGGGGGGCCGGATACGCAGTATTTT	-	TRBJ2-3	TRBD2	TRBV30
CASSRLSGDTSSGANVLTF	TGTGCCAGCAGCCGGCTCTCTGGGGACACGAGCTCTGGGGCCAACGTCCTGACTTTC	-	TRBJ2-6	-	TRBV7-3
CASSTGTGGNQPQHF	TGTGCCAGCAGTACCGGGACAGGGGGCAATCAGCCCCAGCATTTT	-	TRBJ1-5	TRBD1	TRBV6-5
CASSESGGDQPQHF	TGCGCCAGCAGTGAGTCGGGGGGTGATCAGCCCCAGCATTTT	once	TRBJ1-5	-	TRBV10-2
CASSVEGMAGNTIYF	TGTGCCAGCAGCGTGGAGGGGATGGCCGGAAACACCATATATTTT	-	TRBJ1-3	-	TRBV9
CASSPLGSPAAYEQYF	TGTGCCAGCTCACCACTCGGGTCCCCCGCAGCCTACGAGCAGTACTTC	-	TRBJ2-7	-	TRBV18
CASSKIGGTYNEQFF	TGTGCCAGCAGTAAAATTGGAGGTACCTACAATGAGCAGTTCTTC	-	TRBJ2-1	-	TRBV2
CATSRDQKGAQYF	TGTGCCACCAGCAGAGATCAGAAGGGGGCCCAGTACTTC	-	TRBJ2-5	-	TRBV15
CAWSPRRRQGNIQYF	TGTGCCTGGAGCCCTCGCCGTCGGCAGGGGAACATTCAGTACTTC	-	TRBJ2-4	-	TRBV30
CASSIRRLDTQYF	TGTGCCAGTAGTATTCGTCGTTTAGATACGCAGTATTTT	-	TRBJ2-3	-	TRBV19
CASSVYREETQYF	TGTGCCAGCAGTGTTTACAGGGAAGAGACCCAGTACTTC	-	TRBJ2-5	-	TRBV6-1
CSAGGLGETQYF	TGCAGCGCGGGGGGACTGGGGGAGACCCAGTACTTC	-	TRBJ2-5	TRBD2	TRBV29-1
CASSLGYDLNEQFF	TGTGCCAGCAGCTTAGGATACGACTTAAATGAGCAGTTCTTC	-	TRBJ2-1	-	TRBV7-6
CATSRERGLNQPQHF	TGTGCCACCAGCAGAGAGAGGGGACTCAATCAGCCCCAGCATTTT	-	TRBJ1-5	-	TRBV15